This T cell receptor beta chain emerged from a study of blood T cell repertoires in COVID-19. As for the study in general: COVID-19 samples collected from the United States, Italy and Spain covered acute and convalescent phases.

The CDR3 has 15 amino acids. Germline CDR1 LGHNA, CDR2 YSLEER. V was pared by 0 bases and J by 4 bases, with 5 bases of the junction left unmatched. Clones were read by immunoSEQ multiplex PCR, and TCRdb kept only the in-frame ones, dropping some. The table shows approximately 210,000 clones, with approximately 90% occurring only once. Sample: peripheral blood. The sequence came from a human donor in a cohort sampled during active COVID-19. The gene calls are TRBV4-3 and TRBJ1-2; 7 bases map to TRBD1. The chain's CDR3 is CASSQDIQGFYGYTF. The CDR3, as DNA: TGCGCCAGCAGCCAAGACATACAGGGGTTCTATGGCTACACCTTC.